The 7 T cell receptor beta chains reported below all come from one sample, sequenced in a study of regulatory T cells in long-lasting Graves disease (TCRdb year 2021). Libraries came from multiplex PCR. TCRdb lists the instrument as Illumina HiSeq 4000. TCR beta libraries were built with iRepertoire HTBI primers and Arm-PCR amplification of CDR3 regions. In-frame beta chains were kept once TCRdb had trimmed the public reads at Q25 with fastp and called clones with MiXCR. Merged by CDR3 protein, the rows form single entries marked with the most common genes and DNA. The sample contains hundreds of thousands of distinct CDR3 sequences, about 16% of them found a single time. About 12% of the sample rests with the top ten. The sample's time point label, decoded: newly diagnosed GD, antithyroid drugs for less than 3 months. For both TCR sequencing and RNA sequencing, RNA was extracted from PBMCs in TRIzol.

Separately, the same data were catalogued under a study of T cells in Graves' hyperthyroidism and ophthalmopathy.

Sequencing used peripheral blood mononuclear cells (PBMCs), obtained at new diagnosis, from a patient treated with antithyroid drugs. These receptor sequences come from a man aged 18 to 30 with Graves disease. Donor details come from another sample of the same person, matched by shared clones.

To note about this clonotype: This may stem from a read error, because a much larger clone lies one nucleotide away. The genes are TRBV5-1 and TRBJ2-7, with a weak D call TRBD2 (5 bases). V lost 0 bases, J lost 7 bases, and 20 bases lay in between. This CDR3 has 16 residues. Germline CDR1 reads SGHRS; CDR2 reads YFSETQ. CDR3 bases: TGCGCCAGCAGCTTGGTGGGCGGGTACTCCTACAATGAGCAGTACTTC. Translation gives CASSLVGGYSYNEQYF.

The chain is built from TRBV25-1 and TRBJ2-1, with TRBD2 as a possible D gene (6 bases). The CDR3 runs to 17 residues. V was trimmed by 6 bases and J by 5 bases, leaving 23 bases between them. CDR1 and CDR2 from the germline V gene are MGHDK and SYGVNS. For the CDR3, the DNA is TGTGCCAGCAGCCTTAGTGAGGTAGCGGAGGGAGACAATGAGCAGTTCTTC. Encoded protein: CASSLSEVAEGDNEQFF.

This clonotype has ten or more counts. This rearrangement joins TRBV27 to TRBJ2-5; TRBD1 is a possible D gene (6 bases). The V gene lost 3 bases and the J gene lost 5 bases, with 13 bases spanning the gap. There are 14 residues in the CDR3. Germline V CDR1 and CDR2: MNHEY, SMNVEV (reference sequence). For the CDR3, the DNA is TGTGCCAGCAGTTTCCACAGGGAAGGGGAGACCCAGTACTTC. It translates to CASSFHREGETQYF.

Only a few counts were recorded for this clonotype. The rearrangement links TRBV15 to TRBJ2-7; D ambiguous. CDR1 is LNHNV, CDR2 YYDKDF, per germline (reference sequence). V lost 5 bases, J lost 4 bases, and 12 bases lay in between. The CDR3 contains 13 residues. The CDR3 spells CATSLQSGYEQYF. The CDR3 DNA follows: TGTGCCACCAGCCTCCAATCAGGTTACGAGCAGTACTTC.

The DNA of the CDR3 is TGTGCCAGTGGCTCAGGGAAGAAACATGGCTACACCTTC. Translated: CASGSGKKHGYTF. The V and J genes are TRBV7-9 and TRBJ1-2, with D tentatively TRBD1 (5 bases). The CDR3 runs to 13 residues. Between the trimmed V and J ends, which lost 9 bases and 6 bases, there was a span of 17 bases. Germline V gene sequence: CDR1 SEHNR, CDR2 FQNEAQ (reference sequence).

This clonotype has just a few counts. CDR3 nucleotide sequence: TGTGCCAGCAGCTTAATGCGGCGGTCAAGCTCCTACAATGAGCAGTTCTTC. Translated, it gives CASSLMRRSSSYNEQFF. The V and J genes are TRBV7-2 and TRBJ2-1, with no clear D. The CDR3 contains 17 residues. V shed 2 bases and J shed 0 bases, with 14 bases lying between them. The germline V gene encodes CDR1 SGHTA and CDR2 FQGNSA.

This clonotype showed up many times. The CDR3 loop is CASSTLAGTNEQFF. CDR3 coding DNA: TGTGCCAGCAGTACTCTAGCGGGGACCAATGAGCAGTTCTTC. V and J are TRBV2 and TRBJ2-1; 9 nucleotides line up with TRBD2. Germline trimming cut 5 bases from V and 6 bases from J; bases unmatched to any gene: 5. CDR1 SNHLY and CDR2 FYNNEI come from the germline V gene. This CDR3 region has 14 residues.